Listed below are T cell receptor beta chains from one sample, sequenced in a study of cytomegalovirus exposure and HLA in healthy donors. TCRdb's copy holds only in-frame clones and misses some; the assay was immunoSEQ multiplex PCR. Of some 240,000 clones listed, about 90% are singletons. Sequencing was done on a sample of PBMCs. These TCRs come from a woman aged 25-40 years in good health and CMV-seropositive. Each CDR3 is given with its conserved first and last residue. A D gene is named only where the DNA matches it firmly. Size values are once, few and many counts, or a class for expanded clones, and some rows have none.

d_gene	abundance	j_gene	v_gene	CDR3aa	CDR3nt
NA	NA	TRBJ1-2	TRBV30	CAWDSKVYGYTF	TGTGCCTGGGACAGCAAAGTTTATGGCTACACCTTC
NA	NA	TRBJ1-5	TRBV18	CASSPQIDRNQPQHF	TGTGCCAGCTCACCACAAATAGACAGAAATCAGCCCCAGCATTTT
NA	once	TRBJ2-3	TRBV11-3	CASSLWRSSTDTQYF	TGTGCCAGCAGCTTATGGCGGTCTAGCACAGATACGCAGTATTTT
TRBD1	NA	TRBJ1-4	TRBV2	CASSVPGQGAHWDEKLFF	TGTGCCAGCAGTGTTCCGGGACAGGGGGCACACTGGGATGAAAAACTGTTTTTT
NA	NA	TRBJ2-3	TRBV9	CASSGAPLEPGTQYF	TGTGCCAGCAGCGGCGCCCCCCTCGAACCGGGTACGCAGTATTTT
NA	NA	TRBJ2-3	TRBV5-1	CASSALEGTDTQYF	TGCGCCAGCAGCGCCCTTGAGGGCACAGATACGCAGTATTTT
NA	NA	TRBJ1-5	TRBV6-1	CASSEGRGSYLNQPQHF	TGTGCCAGCAGTGAAGGAAGGGGTTCATATCTTAATCAGCCCCAGCATTTT
NA	once	TRBJ2-5	TRBV19	CASSIWRDQETQYF	TGTGCCAGTAGTATCTGGAGGGATCAAGAGACCCAGTACTTC
NA	NA	TRBJ2-1	TRBV6-6	CASSYSTYNEQFF	TGTGCCAGCAGTTACTCTACCTACAATGAGCAGTTCTTC
NA	NA	TRBJ2-7	TRBV5-6	CASSPEAGSEQYF	TGTGCCAGCAGCCCGGAGGCCGGGAGTGAGCAGTACTTC
TRBD1	NA	TRBJ2-1	TRBV29-1	CSVGTDRGNYNEQFF	TGCAGCGTCGGGACCGACAGGGGGAACTACAATGAGCAGTTCTTC
NA	NA	TRBJ1-1	TRBV28	CASSLRRGNTEAFF	TGTGCCAGCAGTTTAAGGAGGGGGAACACTGAAGCTTTCTTT
NA	once	TRBJ1-1	TRBV5-1	CASTPEGNTEAFF	TGCGCCAGCACCCCTGAGGGGAACACTGAAGCTTTCTTT
NA	NA	TRBJ1-1	TRBV7-3	CASSLSVANTEAFF	TGTGCCAGCAGCTTGTCCGTAGCGAACACTGAAGCTTTCTTT
NA	NA	TRBJ2-7	TRBV28	CASSFPSGSVSYEQYF	TGTGCCAGCAGTTTCCCCAGTGGGAGTGTCTCCTACGAGCAGTACTTC
NA	NA	TRBJ1-2	TRBV6-1	CASPKTEGSNYGYTF	TGTGCCAGCCCAAAAACGGAGGGCTCTAACTATGGCTACACCTTC
TRBD1	NA	TRBJ2-3	TRBV4-1	CASSQDAGGRSDTQYF	TGCGCCAGCAGCCAAGATGCAGGGGGCAGGTCAGATACGCAGTATTTT
NA	NA	TRBJ2-4	TRBV14	CASSQAALGGGIQYF	TGTGCCAGCAGCCAAGCAGCCCTAGGCGGTGGCATTCAGTACTTC
NA	NA	TRBJ2-7	TRBV27	CASSLSGVSSYEQYF	TGTGCCAGCAGTTTATCCGGGGTAAGCTCCTACGAGCAGTACTTC
TRBD2	NA	TRBJ2-2	TRBV5-4	CASSLGSGARTGELFF	TGTGCCAGCAGCTTGGGAAGCGGGGCTCGAACCGGGGAGCTGTTTTTT
NA	NA	TRBJ2-5	TRBV29-1	CSVDSPWRYSETQYF	TGCAGCGTCGATAGCCCTTGGAGATACTCGGAGACCCAGTACTTC
TRBD1	NA	TRBJ2-5	TRBV2	CASSWDRGRETQYF	TGTGCCAGCAGTTGGGACAGGGGAAGGGAGACCCAGTACTTC
TRBD2	NA	TRBJ2-1	TRBV18	CASSLTSGSNEQFF	TGTGCCAGCTCACTGACTAGCGGGAGCAATGAGCAGTTCTTC
NA	once	TRBJ1-1	TRBV7-6	CASSFSGNTEAFF	TGTGCCAGCAGCTTTTCAGGGAACACTGAAGCTTTCTTT
TRBD1	many	TRBJ1-2	TRBV19	CASSTQRQGAFYGYTF	TGTGCCAGTAGCACACAAAGACAGGGGGCTTTCTATGGCTACACCTTC
TRBD2	NA	TRBJ2-1	TRBV9	CASSPRREGGSEQFF	TGTGCCAGCAGCCCTCGGCGGGAGGGGGGCAGTGAGCAGTTCTTC
NA	NA	TRBJ2-7	TRBV10-1	CASSVMDRPYEQYF	TGCGCCAGCAGTGTAATGGACAGACCCTACGAGCAGTACTTC
TRBD2	NA	TRBJ2-7	TRBV6-5	CASSYGSSGEQYF	TGTGCCAGCAGTTATGGAAGTAGCGGGGAGCAGTACTTC
NA	NA	TRBJ1-5	TRBV5-5	CASSFSGNQPQHF	TGTGCCAGCAGCTTTAGTGGCAATCAGCCCCAGCATTTT
TRBD1	NA	TRBJ2-2	TRBV7-3	CASSLGTGDRELFF	TGTGCCAGCAGCTTAGGGACAGGGGACCGGGAGCTGTTTTTT
NA	NA	TRBJ1-5	TRBV7-2	CASSSLGGNQPQHF	TGTGCCAGCAGCTCCTTGGGCGGGAATCAGCCCCAGCATTTT
NA	NA	TRBJ2-1	TRBV5-1	CASSIGLIGNEQFF	TGCGCCAGCAGCATCGGACTCATAGGCAATGAGCAGTTCTTC
TRBD1	once	TRBJ2-2	TRBV5-1	CASSQGTGVSGTGELFF	TGCGCCAGCAGCCAGGGGACAGGGGTATCGGGAACCGGGGAGCTGTTTTTT
TRBD1	NA	TRBJ2-7	TRBV29-1	CSAGTGDREQYF	TGCAGCGCCGGGACAGGGGATCGCGAGCAGTACTTC
TRBD1	NA	TRBJ1-4	TRBV13	CASSLGTGATNEKLFF	TGTGCCAGCAGCCTAGGCACAGGGGCAACTAATGAAAAACTGTTTTTT
TRBD2	NA	TRBJ2-3	TRBV6-1	CASSGGGSETSGFPPDTQYF	TGTGCCAGCAGTGGGGGGGGGTCAGAGACTAGCGGGTTTCCCCCAGATACGCAGTATTTT
TRBD1	NA	TRBJ2-3	TRBV5-1	CASSTGGQGLTDTQYF	TGCGCCAGCAGCACCGGGGGACAGGGACTCACAGATACGCAGTATTTT
NA	NA	TRBJ1-2	TRBV6-1	CASSVVRGYGYTF	TGTGCCAGCAGTGTAGTCAGGGGCTATGGCTACACCTTC
NA	once	TRBJ2-5	TRBV6-5	CASKLRGYSQETQYF	TGTGCCAGCAAGCTTAGGGGCTATTCCCAAGAGACCCAGTACTTC
TRBD1	NA	TRBJ1-2	TRBV6-6	CASSYAGQGYGYTF	TGTGCCAGCAGTTACGCGGGACAGGGCTATGGCTACACCTTC